The 27 T cell receptor beta chains below come from one sample, sequenced in a study of monozygotic twins with cystic fibrosis. Repertoires were generated with immunoSEQ multiplex PCR, while TCRdb's copy carries only in-frame clones and drops some. The data contain 30,000 to 40,000 clones, approximately 96% of them singletons. Sequenced material: blood. These receptors came from a girl between 2 and 10 years old with cystic fibrosis.

The chain uses TRBV7-8 and TRBJ2-1, with a possible D match to TRBD2 (5 bases). V lost 5 bases to trimming and J lost 7 bases, with 9 bases between them. CDR1 is SGHVS, CDR2 FQNEAQ, per germline. The CDR3 has 12 residues. The CDR3 DNA reads as TGTGCCAGCAGCCAACGAGGGAATGAGCAGTTCTTC. Its protein is CASSQRGNEQFF.

The J gene is TRBJ2-1, the V gene TRBV9; the match to TRBD2 covers 12 bases. Losses at the gene ends were 4 bases for V and 6 bases for J; bases not matched to a gene: 8. CDR3 length equals 16 residues. The germline V gene encodes CDR1 SGDLS and CDR2 YYNGEE. The CDR3 loop is CASSPPSGRASNEQFF. DNA of the CDR3: TGTGCCAGCAGCCCCCCTAGCGGGAGGGCCAGCAATGAGCAGTTCTTC.

The DNA of the CDR3 is TGTGCCAGCAGTTACAACGAAGGTACTGAAGCTTTCTTT. Protein: CASSYNEGTEAFF. The genes are TRBV6-5 and TRBJ1-1, with D uncertain. Germline CDR1 MNHEY, CDR2 SVGAGI. V was pared by 2 bases and J by 5 bases, with 9 bases between. The length of the CDR3 is 13 residues.

V gene TRBV6-5 combines with J gene TRBJ1-2, with 8 bases identical to TRBD1. CDR1 is MNHEY, CDR2 SVGAGI, per germline. The CDR3 is made up of 14 amino acids. With 6 bases clipped from V and 3 bases from J, the junction kept 6 bases outside the gene matches. In DNA form, the CDR3 reads TGTGCCAGCAGACGGACGGACAGGGACTATGGCTACACCTTC. The encoded protein is CASRRTDRDYGYTF.

This rearrangement joins TRBV2 to TRBJ1-2; TRBD1 is a possible D gene (5 bases). Trimming cost V 2 bases and J 8 bases, with 18 bases left between them. There are 15 residues in the CDR3. Germline V CDR1 and CDR2: SNHLY, FYNNEI. The CDR3 coding sequence is TGTGCCAGCAGTGAATTGATGCAGGGCTCGCTCGGCTACACCTTC. Its protein product is CASSELMQGSLGYTF.

This clone was observed a single time. V and J are TRBV9 and TRBJ1-1, with D perhaps TRBD1 (5 bases). CDR3 length equals 13 residues. CDR1 and CDR2 (germline): SGDLS, YYNGEE. V was shortened by 4 bases and J by 4 bases, with 11 bases between the two germline ends. As DNA, the CDR3 is TGTGCCAGCAGCCTCGGGGGGAGCACTGAAGCTTTCTTT. It is translated as CASSLGGSTEAFF.

The chain employs TRBV5-1 and TRBJ2-1; no clear D. Per the germline V gene, CDR1 is SGHRS and CDR2 is YFSETQ. The V end was cut by 1 base, the J end by 0 bases, with 17 bases between. The CDR3 length is 18 residues. For the CDR3, the DNA is TGCGCCAGCAGCTTGTCCCCGACGGGCCTAAGCTCCTACAATGAGCAGTTCTTC. Protein: CASSLSPTGLSSYNEQFF.

The chain combines TRBV20-1 with TRBJ1-1; D may be TRBD1 (6 bases). The CDR3 sequence is 11 residues long. Germline-derived CDR1 and CDR2 are DFQATT and SNEGSKA (reference sequence). Deletions cut 5 bases from V and 10 bases from J, with 14 bases between. Here the CDR3 DNA reads TGCAGTGCTTCCTCGGGGGGGCTAGCTTTCTTT. It specifies CSASSGGLAFF.

V gene TRBV2 combines with J gene TRBJ1-1; possibly TRBD1 for D (5 bases). This CDR3 is built from 12 residues. V lost 7 bases to trimming and J lost 7 bases, with 13 bases between them. The germline CDR1 and CDR2 sequences are SNHLY and FYNNEI. The CDR3 region has the DNA TGTGCCAGCAATCAGGGAGGGGTTGAAGCTTTCTTT. This translates into CASNQGGVEAFF.

This clone was picked up one time. This chain links TRBV6-6 with TRBJ1-2; no firm D call. The CDR3 has 14 residues. Trimming cost V 7 bases and J 7 bases, with 19 bases left between them. From germline, CDR1 is MNHNY and CDR2 SVGAGI (reference sequence). The CDR3 sequence: CASTPRNRVFGYTF. The DNA of the CDR3 is TGTGCCAGCACCCCCCGGAATAGGGTATTTGGCTACACCTTC.

The chain carries TRBV5-6 and TRBJ2-5; 12 bases line up with TRBD1. Trimming cost V 5 bases and J 9 bases; bases outside gene matches: 8. CDR3 length: 14 residues. Germline values: CDR1 SGHDT, CDR2 YYEEEE. CDR3 DNA: TGTGCCAGCAGACCGGGACAGGGGGCGTTTCCCCAGTACTTC. As protein: CASRPGQGAFPQYF. The full variable domain, completed using reference TRBV5-6 and TRBJ2-5, is DAGVTQSPTHLIKTRGQQVTLRCSPKSGHDTVSWYQQALGQGPQFIFQYYEEEERQRGNFPDRFSGHQFPNYSSELNVNALLLGDSALYLCASRPGQGAFPQYFGPGTRLLVL.

The CDR3: CASSESTGQGAEKLFF. The CDR3 bases are TGCGCCAGCAGTGAGTCGACGGGACAGGGGGCCGAAAAACTGTTTTTT. The chain joins TRBV10-1 to TRBJ1-4, with TRBD1 matching over 12 bases. Germline trimming cut 0 bases from V and 8 bases from J; bases unmatched to any gene: 4. The germline V gene has CDR1 WNHNN and CDR2 SYGVQD (reference sequence). This CDR3 is built from 16 residues.

The chain carries TRBV6-1 and TRBJ2-1; D is tentatively TRBD1 or TRBD2 (5 bases each). The CDR3 has 15 residues. Germline V gives CDR1 MNHNS, CDR2 SASEGT. V was clipped by 3 bases and J by 15 bases, with 24 bases between them. Written as DNA, the CDR3 is TGTGCCAGCAGTGAGACGTCTGGGCGTTGGGGGTTCGCGTTCTTC. Protein: CASSETSGRWGFAFF.

The rearrangement joins TRBV6-1 to TRBJ1-4; D possibly corresponds to TRBD1 (5 bases). Germline V lookup: CDR1 MNHNS, CDR2 SASEGT. The CDR3 is 13 residues long. The V end was cut by 1 base, the J end by 7 bases, with 7 bases between. CDR3 sequence: CASSEGQSEKLFF. The CDR3 DNA is TGTGCCAGCAGTGAAGGACAGAGTGAAAAACTGTTTTTT.

This chain uses TRBV7-9 with TRBJ2-1; TRBD2 aligns across 11 bases. The length of the CDR3 is 15 residues. Germline lookup yields CDR1 SEHNR and CDR2 FQNEAQ (reference sequence). After removal of 2 bases from V and 9 bases from J, the junction contained 6 bases not matched to a gene. The CDR3 region has the DNA TGTGCCAGCAGCTTAACACTAGCGGGAGAGGGTGAGCAGTTCTTC. This gives the protein CASSLTLAGEGEQFF.

This chain connects TRBV7-2 to TRBJ1-5; weak D call: TRBD1 (6 bases). V shed 2 bases and J shed 3 bases, with 11 bases lying between them. The V gene's germline CDR1 is SGHTA and CDR2 FQGNSA. The CDR3 spans 15 residues. The CDR3 reads CASSLQGGANQPQHF. In DNA, the CDR3 is TGTGCCAGCAGCTTACAAGGGGGGGCCAATCAGCCCCAGCATTTT.

The chain carries TRBV30 and TRBJ1-6, with D possibly being TRBD1 (6 bases). The CDR3 totals 14 residues. The V gene lost 5 bases and the J gene lost 7 bases, with 15 bases spanning the gap. Looked up from germline, CDR1 is GTSNPN and CDR2 is SVGIG (reference sequence). As DNA, the CDR3 is TGTGCCTGGGTTACCGGGACATTGAATTCACCCCTCCACTTT. Residues: CAWVTGTLNSPLHF.

The chain couples TRBV6-1 to TRBJ1-2; D gene unclear. The germline V and J ends were trimmed by 2 bases and 7 bases, with 14 bases remaining between them. Per germline, CDR1 MNHNS and CDR2 SASEGT. CDR3 length: 14 amino acids. The DNA for the CDR3 is TGTGCCAGCAGTGAAAGGGCCCAGTGGGGTGGCTACACCTTC. It encodes CASSERAQWGGYTF.

The CDR3 DNA follows: TGTGCCAGTAGTACCGGGACAGGGCACGAGCAGTACTTC. This translates into CASSTGTGHEQYF. The chain carries TRBV19 and TRBJ2-7, with 9 bases fitting TRBD1. Per the germline V gene, CDR1 is LNHDA and CDR2 is SQIVND (reference sequence). Losses at the gene ends were 4 bases for V and 5 bases for J; bases not matched to a gene: 3. The CDR3 is 13 amino acids.

The chain carries TRBV29-1 and TRBJ1-1, with D possibly TRBD1 on 5 matching bases. CDR3 length: 15 amino acids. CDR1 SQVTM and CDR2 ANQGSEA come from the germline V gene. Trimming took off 7 bases at V and 2 bases at J, with 20 bases between the two ends. As DNA, the CDR3 is TGCAGCGCCGACGGAAAACGGGACGGTAACACTGAAGCTTTCTTT. Protein: CSADGKRDGNTEAFF.

The chain links TRBV15 to TRBJ2-7; D is ambiguous. Trimming removed 4 bases from V and 4 bases from J, with 5 bases in between. Germline-derived CDR1 and CDR2 are LNHNV and YYDKDF (reference sequence). CDR3 length: 11 amino acids. The CDR3 protein is CATSTGYEQYF. The CDR3 DNA is TGTGCCACCAGCACCGGGTACGAGCAGTACTTC.

Only one count was recorded for this clone. This chain links TRBV6-6 with TRBJ1-4, with a weak D call TRBD1 (5 bases). This CDR3 is built from 15 residues. Trimming removed 2 bases from V and 0 bases from J, with 7 bases in between. In germline, CDR1 is MNHNY, CDR2 SVGAGI (reference sequence). This CDR3 reads CASSYRGATNEKLFF. The CDR3 bases are TGTGCCAGCAGTTACAGGGGTGCAACTAATGAAAAACTGTTTTTT.

The CDR3: CASSFGLNTEAFF. The CDR3 nucleotides read TGTGCCAGCAGCTTCGGATTGAACACTGAAGCTTTCTTT. The J gene is TRBJ1-1, the V gene TRBV9; no reliable D call. The CDR3 sequence is 13 residues long. CDR1 and CDR2 (germline): SGDLS, YYNGEE. V lost 4 bases, J lost 0 bases, and 7 bases lay in between.

The V gene is TRBV5-1, the J gene TRBJ1-1, with TRBD1 as a possible D gene (5 bases). Germline assignment: CDR1 SGHRS and CDR2 YFSETQ. CDR3 length equals 17 residues. V was cut by 1 base and J by 5 bases, with 21 bases left in between. CDR3 bases: TGCGCCAGCAGCTTGACAGGATTTAGTAATTGGGATACTGAAGCTTTCTTT. Protein sequence: CASSLTGFSNWDTEAFF.

In DNA, the CDR3 is TGTGCCAGCAGCCCGACAGGCGGTTTTGAAAAACTGTTTTTT. Protein: CASSPTGGFEKLFF. V gene TRBV5-5 combines with J gene TRBJ1-4; tentatively, D is TRBD1 (6 bases). The CDR3 has 14 residues. Germline CDR1 is SGHKS and CDR2 is YYEKEE (reference sequence). Trimming pared 4 bases from V and 7 bases from J, leaving 14 bases between. The full variable domain, its missing parts supplied by reference TRBV5-5 and TRBJ1-4, is DAGVTQSPTHLIKTRGQQVTLRCSPISGHKSVSWYQQVLGQGPQFIFQYYEKEERGRGNFPDRFSARQFPNYSSELNVNALLLGDSALYLCASSPTGGFEKLFFGSGTQLSVL.

This chain links TRBV5-1 with TRBJ2-3; 13 bases are a match to TRBD2. The germline V gene has CDR1 SGHRS and CDR2 YFSETQ. CDR3 size: 17 residues. V lost 4 bases and J lost 4; bases outside the gene matches: 9. Here the CDR3 reads CASSARTSGSWSDTQYF. CDR3 in DNA: TGCGCCAGCAGCGCCCGGACTAGCGGGAGTTGGTCAGATACGCAGTATTTT. The whole variable domain, remainder taken from reference TRBV5-1 and TRBJ2-3, is KAGVTQTPRYLIKTRGQQVTLSCSPISGHRSVSWYQQTPGQGLQFLFEYFSETQRNKGNFPGRFSGRQFSNSRSEMNVSTLELGDSALYLCASSARTSGSWSDTQYFGPGTRLTVL.

V is TRBV28 and J is TRBJ2-7, with 12 nucleotides matching TRBD1. Trimming at V came to 3 bases and at J to 2 bases, leaving 8 bases not matched to a gene. CDR1 and CDR2 from the germline V gene are MDHEN and SYDVKM. The CDR3 totals 17 residues. The DNA of the CDR3 is TGTGCCAGCAGTTTGTGGGGGGGGACAGGGGGCCCCTACGAGCAGTACTTC. It translates to CASSLWGGTGGPYEQYF.